This T cell receptor beta chain appears in the sequencing data of a study of response to subunit inactivated influenza vaccine. As concerns this clonotype: Its target is not known.

TCRdb recomputed calls from the RT-PCR reads with MiXCR, one row per CDR3 protein. This table holds 450,000 to 600,000 distinct CDR3 sequences, approximately 7.6% found once. The study's findings and limits: The study's authors posited that every seasonal influenza vaccination enlists few new T cells.

V was clipped by 1 base and J by 6 bases, with 13 bases between them. The CDR3 loop spans 14 amino acids. Germline V gene sequence: CDR1 SGHAT, CDR2 FQNNGV. The chain is built from TRBV11-2 and TRBJ2-7, with D possibly being TRBD1 (5 bases). This material consisted of PBMCs from blood, taken less than 30 months after vaccination. The TCR sequence derives from a man aged 45 to 75 who received an inactivated influenza vaccine. The CDR3 DNA reads as TGTGCCAGCAGCTTAGGTGGGCTAGGGGCCGAGCAGTACTTC. Translation gives CASSLGGLGAEQYF.